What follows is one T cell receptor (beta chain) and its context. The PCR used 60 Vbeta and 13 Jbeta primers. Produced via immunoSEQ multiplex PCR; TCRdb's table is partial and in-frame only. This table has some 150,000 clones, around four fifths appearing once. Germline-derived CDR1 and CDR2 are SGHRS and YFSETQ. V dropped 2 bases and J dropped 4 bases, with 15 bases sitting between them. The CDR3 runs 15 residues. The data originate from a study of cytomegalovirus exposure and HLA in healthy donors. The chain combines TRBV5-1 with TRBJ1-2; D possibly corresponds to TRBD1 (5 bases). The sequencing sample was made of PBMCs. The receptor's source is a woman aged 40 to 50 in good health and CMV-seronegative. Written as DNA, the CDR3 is TGCGCCAGCAGCTTAACCGGGGGGGATGGCTATGGCTACACCTTC. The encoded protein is CASSLTGGDGYGYTF.